This passage covers 32 T cell receptor beta chains from one sample sequenced in a study. From the 5' RACE reads, TCRdb called clonotypes with MiXCR, one entry per CDR3 protein. The sample lists 45,000 to 70,000 distinct CDR3 sequences; about 28% were seen once. The specimen sequenced was tumor-infiltrating memory CD4+ T cells sorted from the breast tumor. The subset is: memory CD4+ T cells, CD4+CD45RO+CD25-. These receptor sequences come from a female donor with breast cancer.

This clonotype has a handful of counts. The chain uses TRBV5-1 and TRBJ1-2, with 7 bases matching TRBD1. The V gene end was trimmed by 6 bases and the J gene end by 4 bases; junction bases not matched to a gene: 6. CDR1 and CDR2 from the germline V gene are SGHRS and YFSETQ. The CDR3 has 13 amino acids. CDR3 in amino acids: CASKSGQTYGYTF. CDR3 nucleotides: TGCGCCAGCAAGTCGGGACAGACCTATGGCTACACCTTC.

This sequence joins TRBV20-1 and TRBJ2-7; D may be TRBD2 (5 bases). Germline-derived CDR1 and CDR2 are DFQATT and SNEGSKA (reference sequence). The CDR3 length is 16 residues. The V end lost 0 bases, the J end lost 4 bases, and 19 bases lay between the germline ends. CDR3 DNA: TGCAGTGCTAGAGATTACCTAGCCAACACCCTGTACGAGCAGTACTTC. Translating gives CSARDYLANTLYEQYF.

This clonotype was observed a handful of times. The rearrangement uses TRBV25-1 and TRBJ2-2; D remains ambiguous. Trimming cost V 7 bases and J 0 bases, with 6 bases left between them. CDR1 and CDR2 (germline): MGHDK, SYGVNS. The CDR3 covers 13 residues. The CDR3 is CASTESNTGELFF. The CDR3 region has the DNA TGTGCCAGCACGGAGTCGAACACCGGGGAGCTGTTTTTT.

This clonotype appeared a few times. The chain employs TRBV29-1 and TRBJ1-1, with TRBD1 matching 7 bases. The junction had 5 bases not matched to a gene; V was cut back by 7 bases and J by 3 bases. The CDR3 is 12 amino acids. Per germline, CDR1 SQVTM and CDR2 ANQGSEA. The CDR3 protein is CSARDRDTEAFF. CDR3 DNA: TGCAGCGCCAGAGACAGGGACACTGAAGCTTTCTTT.

A few counts support this clonotype. The chain has TRBV4-2 and TRBJ1-1, with a tentative D call TRBD1 (6 bases). Germline assignment: CDR1 LGHNA and CDR2 YNFKEQ. The V end lost 1 base, the J end lost 4 bases, and 19 bases lay between the germline ends. The CDR3 spans 17 residues. The CDR3 is CASSQVPGYRQVTEAFF. CDR3 nucleotides: TGTGCCAGCAGCCAAGTCCCGGGGTACCGACAGGTCACTGAAGCTTTCTTT.

In the case of this clonotype: The junction does not match germline at one end; this may be a read error. V and J are TRBV29-1 and TRBJ1-1, with D tentatively TRBD1 (5 bases). The CDR3 is 15 amino acids. Germline V CDR1 and CDR2: SQVTM, ANQGSEA. CDR3 coding DNA: TGCAGCGTTGAAGGTAGGGCAGGGTGGAACACTGAAGCTTTTTTT. This sequence encodes CSVEGRAGWNTEAFF.

The chain joins TRBV2 to TRBJ1-6; D is ambiguous. Germline V gene sequence: CDR1 SNHLY, CDR2 FYNNEI. V gave up 4 bases and J gave up 7 bases, with 8 bases separating them. The CDR3 is 13 residues long. The CDR3 DNA sequence: TGTGCCAGCAGTGCCGGAGTAAATTCACCCCTCCACTTT. It codes for CASSAGVNSPLHF.

This clonotype was recorded many times. V is TRBV5-4 and J is TRBJ2-1; tentatively, D is TRBD1 or TRBD2 (5 bases each). Germline V gene data show CDR1 as SGHNT and CDR2 as YYREEE (reference sequence). The CDR3 loop spans 15 amino acids. V was pared by 0 bases and J by 0 bases, with 7 bases between. The CDR3 DNA is TGTGCCAGCAGCTTGGGGGGGAGCTCCTACAATGAGCAGTTCTTC. Amino acid sequence: CASSLGGSSYNEQFF. Together with reference TRBV5-4 and TRBJ2-1, the CDR3 gives the full variable domain: ETGVTQSPTHLIKTRGQQVTLRCSSQSGHNTVSWYQQALGQGPQFIFQYYREEENGRGNFPPRFSGLQFPNYSSELNVNALELDDSALYLCASSLGGSSYNEQFFGPGTRLTVL.

The chain uses TRBV4-1 and TRBJ1-1, with D perhaps TRBD1 (5 bases). The germline V gene encodes CDR1 MGHRA and CDR2 YSYEKL. CDR3 length: 16 amino acids. The V end was cut by 1 base, the J end by 2 bases, with 14 bases between. CDR3 loop: CASSQGLGTGNTEAFF. DNA for the CDR3: TGCGCCAGCAGCCAAGGCCTGGGGACGGGAAACACTGAAGCTTTCTTT.

This clonotype was observed a handful of times. The rearrangement joins TRBV4-1 to TRBJ1-6; D might be TRBD1 (6 bases). Germline V CDR1 and CDR2: MGHRA, YSYEKL. This CDR3 has 14 amino acids. The V end lost 1 base, the J end lost 6 bases, and 7 bases lay between the germline ends. CDR3 region: CASSQGTANSPLHF. CDR3 DNA: TGCGCCAGCAGCCAAGGGACAGCTAATTCACCCCTCCACTTT.

The J gene is TRBJ1-2, the V gene TRBV12-3 or TRBV12-4; possible D gene TRBD1, 5 bases. Trimming cost V 5 bases and J 4 bases, with 11 bases left between them. The length of the CDR3 is 13 residues. CDR3 loop: CASSPGRAYGYTF. The DNA of the CDR3 is TGTGCCAGCAGTCCGGGACGGGCCTATGGCTACACCTTC.

The chain has TRBV4-3 and TRBJ1-2; 7 nucleotides match TRBD1. Germline V gene sequence: CDR1 LGHNA, CDR2 YSLEER. The ends lost 4 bases at V and 3 bases at J; junction bases unmatched: 8. CDR3 length equals 15 residues. The CDR3 DNA reads TGCGCCAGCAGCCCTCTAGGACAGGATTACTATGGCTACACCTTC. Amino acid sequence: CASSPLGQDYYGYTF.

The chain carries TRBV20-1 and TRBJ2-1, with D possibly being TRBD2 (6 bases). V lost 3 bases and J lost 3, with 12 bases in between. There are 14 residues in the CDR3. Germline V gene sequence: CDR1 DFQATT, CDR2 SNEGSKA (reference sequence). The CDR3 sequence is CSARGGRGYNEQFF. CDR3 nucleotide sequence: TGCAGTGCTAGGGGGGGTAGAGGCTACAATGAGCAGTTCTTC.

V and J are TRBV7-9 and TRBJ1-2, with TRBD1 as a possible D gene (5 bases). The V end was cut by 5 bases, the J end by 4 bases, with 14 bases between. Germline assignment: CDR1 SEHNR and CDR2 FQNEAQ (reference sequence). This CDR3 comprises 14 residues. CDR3 region: CASSPQGVGYGYTF. The CDR3 nucleotides read TGTGCCAGCAGCCCCCAGGGCGTCGGCTATGGCTACACCTTC. The full variable domain, in which reference TRBV7-9 and TRBJ1-2 provide the parts outside the CDR3, is DTGVSQNPRHKITKRGQNVTFRCDPISEHNRLYWYRQTLGQGPEFLTYFQNEAQLEKSRLLSDRFSAERPKGSFSTLEIQRTEQGDSAMYLCASSPQGVGYGYTFGSGTRLTVV.

As regards this clonotype: This could be a read error, since a much larger clone is one nucleotide away. The chain is built from TRBV15 and TRBJ2-3; D call uncertain. Per germline, CDR1 LNHNV and CDR2 YYDKDF (reference sequence). The CDR3 has 14 residues. The CDR3 is CATSRDARADMQYF. Written as DNA, the CDR3 is TGTGCCACCAGCAGAGATGCGCGAGCAGATATGCAGTATTTT.

V gene TRBV6-5 combines with J gene TRBJ2-5; D gene unclear. V was cut by 4 bases and J by 4 bases, with 10 bases left in between. The CDR3 contains 13 residues. CDR1 and CDR2 (germline): MNHEY, SVGAGI. CDR3 amino acids: CASSSPDVETQYF. The CDR3 DNA sequence: TGTGCCAGCAGTTCCCCTGACGTAGAGACCCAGTACTTC.

J is TRBJ2-6 and V is TRBV6-6, with D unresolved. CDR1 and CDR2 (germline): MNHNY, SVGAGI (reference sequence). Trimming removed 2 bases from V and 0 bases from J, with 8 bases in between. This CDR3 is built from 16 residues. The DNA for the CDR3 is TGTGCCAGCAGTTACCCCCAGTTCTCTGGGGCCAACGTCCTGACTTTC. Translation: CASSYPQFSGANVLTF.

This clonotype showed up just a few times. A read error may produce the germline difference seen at one junction end. This chain joins TRBV5-1 and TRBJ2-2, with D possibly matching TRBD1 (6 bases). This CDR3 has 15 amino acids. Germline assignment: CDR1 SGHRS and CDR2 YFSETQ. The CDR3 protein is CASTFGGINTGELFF. The CDR3 DNA sequence: TGCGCCAGCACTTTTGGGGGCATTAACACCGGGGAGCTATTTTTT.

The chain has TRBV10-3 and TRBJ2-3; 10 bases are a match to TRBD2. Germline V gene data show CDR1 as ENHRY and CDR2 as SYGVKD. V shed 6 bases, J shed 0 bases, and the junction held 6 bases outside the gene matches. The CDR3 is 16 residues long. The CDR3 is CAIRTTSGASTDTQYF. In nucleotides, the CDR3 is TGTGCCATCAGGACCACTAGCGGGGCTAGCACAGATACGCAGTATTTT.

The chain is built from TRBV5-6 and TRBJ2-3, with D perhaps matching TRBD2 (5 bases). V was cut by 1 base and J by 7 bases, with 13 bases left in between. The CDR3 loop spans 14 amino acids. The germline CDR1 and CDR2 sequences are SGHDT and YYEEEE. The CDR3 region has the DNA TGTGCCAGCAGCTTGCTACTTATCGGGAATACGCAGTATTTT. It encodes CASSLLLIGNTQYF.

The chain combines TRBV28 with TRBJ1-2; a possible D gene is TRBD1 (5 bases). Trimming cost V 6 bases and J 8 bases, with 13 bases left between them. Germline values: CDR1 MDHEN, CDR2 SYDVKM. The CDR3 is made up of 12 amino acids. The CDR3 here is CASSRDPKGYTF. The CDR3 DNA follows: TGTGCCAGCAGCCGGGACCCGAAAGGCTACACCTTC.

In DNA, the CDR3 is TGTGCCAGCAGTGTGTTTTCTGATGTGGGGCGAGATACGCAGTATTTT. It yields the protein CASSVFSDVGRDTQYF. The chain employs TRBV6-5 and TRBJ2-3; maybe TRBD1 (5 bases). There are 16 residues in the CDR3. V lost 5 bases and J lost 5, with 20 bases in between. The germline CDR1 and CDR2 sequences are MNHEY and SVGAGI.

The J gene is TRBJ2-2, the V gene TRBV4-1; the D is unclear. V shed 3 bases and J shed 1 base, with 6 bases lying between them. The CDR3 has 14 residues. Germline V gene data show CDR1 as MGHRA and CDR2 as YSYEKL. DNA for the CDR3: TGCGCCAGCAGCCACGATCGGAACACCGGGGAGCTGTTTTTT. Its translation: CASSHDRNTGELFF.

The chain combines TRBV28 with TRBJ2-3; 7 nucleotides agree with TRBD2. Germline-derived CDR1 and CDR2 are MDHEN and SYDVKM. This CDR3 is built from 15 residues. The trim removed 6 bases at V and 1 base at J, leaving 7 bases unmatched. CDR3 loop: CASSTQGLGTDTQYF. The CDR3 DNA reads TGTGCCAGCAGCACCCAAGGACTAGGCACAGATACGCAGTATTTT.

The J gene is TRBJ2-5, the V gene TRBV29-1; D is possibly TRBD2 (7 bases). The CDR3 runs to 16 residues. V dropped 7 bases and J dropped 2 bases, with 23 bases sitting between them. From germline, CDR1 is SQVTM and CDR2 ANQGSEA. The CDR3 sequence: CSGGGAGGTAQETQYF. The CDR3 nucleotides are TGCAGCGGTGGGGGGGCAGGAGGGACGGCTCAAGAGACCCAGTACTTC.

Relative to its sample, this clonotype is medium-sized. This chain joins TRBV5-1 and TRBJ2-6; unclear D gene. V lost 7 bases and J lost 0, with 8 bases in between. The length of the CDR3 is 14 residues. The germline V gene encodes CDR1 SGHRS and CDR2 YFSETQ. Written as DNA, the CDR3 is TGCGCCAGCGGCATGGCCTCTGGGGCCAACGTCCTGACTTTC. It yields the protein CASGMASGANVLTF.

This clonotype was found a few times. V is TRBV30 and J is TRBJ1-2; D gene ambiguous. The CDR3 covers 11 residues. Germline loops: CDR1 GTSNPN, CDR2 SVGIG (reference sequence). V was pared by 4 bases and J by 8 bases, with 11 bases between. The CDR3 DNA is TGTGCCTGGACTAAGGGTTGGGGCTACACCTTC. This encodes CAWTKGWGYTF. The complete variable domain, with remaining parts taken from reference TRBV30 and TRBJ1-2, reads SQTIHQWPATLVQPVGSPLSLECTVEGTSNPNLYWYRQAAGRGLQLLFYSVGIGQISSEVPQNLSASRPQDRQFILSSKKLLLSDSGFYLCAWTKGWGYTFGSGTRLTVV.

This clonotype was picked up a small number of times. This rearrangement joins TRBV20-1 to TRBJ2-2, with D tentatively TRBD1 (6 bases). Trimming stripped 5 bases from V and 6 bases from J, with 16 bases between. Germline lookup yields CDR1 DFQATT and CDR2 SNEGSKA (reference sequence). The CDR3 runs to 14 residues. CDR3 bases: TGCAGTGCTCGGAAGACAGGTCTCGCCGGGGAGCTGTTTTTT. It specifies CSARKTGLAGELFF.

This clonotype has a single count. This chain joins TRBV6-2 or TRBV6-3 and TRBJ2-1; 12 positions match TRBD2. Germline CDR1 reads MNHEY; CDR2 reads SVGEGT. The trim removed 6 bases at V and 0 bases at J, leaving 9 bases unmatched. There are 18 residues in the CDR3. In nucleotides, the CDR3 is TGTGCCAGCAGCATCCTAGCGGGAGGGTCCGTCTCCTACAATGAGCAGTTCTTC. Its protein product is CASSILAGGSVSYNEQFF.

The rearrangement joins TRBV6-2 or TRBV6-3 to TRBJ2-1, with TRBD2 identical over 7 bases. CDR1 MNHEY and CDR2 SVGEGT come from the germline V gene. The CDR3 is 17 residues long. J was trimmed by 4 bases and V by 6 bases; bases with no gene match: 15. Here the CDR3 DNA reads TGTGCCAGCAGAGCCACGGGGCTAGCGGATCTTTACAATGAGCAGTTCTTC. This gives the protein CASRATGLADLYNEQFF.

This clonotype was counted a few times. The CDR3 loop is CSALVRGGVRETQYF. DNA for the CDR3: TGCAGTGCCCTAGTTCGTGGGGGAGTGCGCGAGACCCAGTACTTC. V and J are TRBV20-1 and TRBJ2-5; either TRBD1 or TRBD2 may supply D (5 bases each). Looked up from germline, CDR1 is DFQATT and CDR2 is SNEGSKA (reference sequence). The CDR3 extends over 15 amino acids. Trimming took 6 bases from V and 5 from J, leaving 22 bases between them.

The sample holds a few counts of this clonotype. The chain has TRBV12-3 or TRBV12-4 and TRBJ2-7; perhaps TRBD1 as D (5 bases). This CDR3 contains 12 residues. V shed 6 bases and J shed 3 bases, with 9 bases lying between them. The CDR3 protein is CASSDSNYEQYF. The CDR3 nucleotides are TGTGCCAGCAGCGACAGTAACTACGAGCAGTACTTC.